This T cell receptor beta chain was retrieved from a study of beta chain features in type 1 diabetes. Study information: Summed over all samples, the examined sorted cells came to 85 million to 130 million. Study results and caveats: In the patient group, naive, central memory and Treg TCRB repertoires seemed more alike than in the healthy donor group. There was a moderate but significant shortening of TCRB CDR3s in all four CD4+ subsets of Type 1 diabetes patients.

The V gene's germline CDR1 is SGHTA and CDR2 FQGNSA. The CDR3 covers 16 residues. Unmatched junction bases numbered 9, after V lost 1 base and J lost 5 bases. Every bit of the isolated RNA underwent reverse transcription, so sequencing read expressed TCRB transcripts. The protocol was immunoSEQ multiplex PCR, while the TCRdb copy is restricted to in-frame clones and leaves out a portion. The sample includes about 42,000 clones, about 50% seen only once; the top ten take over 0.2%. This clone was seen more than once but under ten times. The target antigen is unknown. The sample taken for sequencing was stem cell memory CD4+ T cells from blood. The chain has TRBV7-2 and TRBJ2-3; 7 positions agree with TRBD2. The origin of this receptor is a woman between 25 and 40 years old in good health. The CDR3: CASSLELGLAVDTQYF. CDR3 nucleotide sequence: TGTGCCAGCAGCTTAGAACTAGGTCTAGCGGTAGATACGCAGTATTTT.